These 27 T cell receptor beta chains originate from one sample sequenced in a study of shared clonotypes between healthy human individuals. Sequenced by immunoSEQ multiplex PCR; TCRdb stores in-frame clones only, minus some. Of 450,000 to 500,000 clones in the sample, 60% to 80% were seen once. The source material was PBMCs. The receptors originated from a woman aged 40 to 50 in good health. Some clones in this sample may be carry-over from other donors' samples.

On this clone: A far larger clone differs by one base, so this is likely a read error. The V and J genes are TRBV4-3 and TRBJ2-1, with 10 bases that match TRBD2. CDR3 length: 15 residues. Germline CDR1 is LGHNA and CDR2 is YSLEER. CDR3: CASGHVLASGGEQFF. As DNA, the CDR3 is TGCGCCAGCGGCCACGTCCTGGCTAGCGGGGGTGAGCAGTTCTTC.

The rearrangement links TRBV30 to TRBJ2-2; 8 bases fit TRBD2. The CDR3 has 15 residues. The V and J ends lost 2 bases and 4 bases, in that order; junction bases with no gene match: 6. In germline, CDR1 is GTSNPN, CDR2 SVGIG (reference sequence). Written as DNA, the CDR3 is TGTGCCTGGAGTAGAATGGCGGGAGGCACCGGGGAGCTGTTTTTT. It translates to CAWSRMAGGTGELFF.

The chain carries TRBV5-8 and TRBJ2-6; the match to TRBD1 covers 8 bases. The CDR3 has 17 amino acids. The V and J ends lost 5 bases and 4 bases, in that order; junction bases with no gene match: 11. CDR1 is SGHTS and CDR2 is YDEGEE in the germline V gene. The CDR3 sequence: CASSHDRGTVGANVLTF. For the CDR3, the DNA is TGTGCCAGCAGTCATGACAGGGGAACGGTGGGGGCCAACGTCCTGACTTTC. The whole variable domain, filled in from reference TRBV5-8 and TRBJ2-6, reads EAGVTQSPTHLIKTRGQQATLRCSPISGHTSVYWYQQALGLGLQFLLWYDEGEERNRGNFPPRFSGRQFPNYSSELNVNALELEDSALYLCASSHDRGTVGANVLTFGAGSRLTVL.

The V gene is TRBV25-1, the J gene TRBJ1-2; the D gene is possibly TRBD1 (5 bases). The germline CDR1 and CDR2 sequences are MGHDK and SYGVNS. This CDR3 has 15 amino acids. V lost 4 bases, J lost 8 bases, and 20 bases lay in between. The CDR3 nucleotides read TGTGCCAGCAGTGCCGTCGAAGCCAGTGGGGGAGGCTACACCTTC. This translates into CASSAVEASGGGYTF.

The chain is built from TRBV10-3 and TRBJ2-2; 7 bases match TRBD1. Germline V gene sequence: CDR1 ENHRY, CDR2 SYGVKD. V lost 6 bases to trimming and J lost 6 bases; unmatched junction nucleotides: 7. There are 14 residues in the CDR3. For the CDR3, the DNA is TGTGCCATCAGAGTCGACAGGGATGCCGGGGAGCTGTTTTTT. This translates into CAIRVDRDAGELFF.

The CDR3 spells CASSPAGREQYF. The CDR3 DNA reads as TGTGCCAGCAGCCCCGCCGGACGCGAGCAGTACTTC. The J gene is TRBJ2-7, the V gene TRBV7-3; D is undetermined. The germline V and J ends were trimmed by 5 bases and 6 bases, with 11 bases remaining between them. The CDR3 extends over 12 amino acids. CDR1 SGHTA and CDR2 FQGTGA come from the germline V gene. The variable domain in full, with the rest retrieved from reference TRBV7-3 and TRBJ2-7, is GAGVSQTPSNKVTEKGKYVELRCDPISGHTALYWYRQSLGQGPEFLIYFQGTGAADDSGLPNDRFFAVRPEGSVSTLKIQRTERGDSAVYLCASSPAGREQYFGPGTRLTVT.

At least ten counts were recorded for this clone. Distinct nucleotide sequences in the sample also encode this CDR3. In DNA form, the CDR3 reads TGTGCCTGGGAAACAAAAGAGACCCAGTACTTC. Translated: CAWETKETQYF. The chain combines TRBV30 with TRBJ2-5, with D unclear. The CDR3 sequence is 11 residues long. Germline V lookup: CDR1 GTSNPN, CDR2 SVGIG (reference sequence). Trimming stripped 5 bases from V and 3 bases from J, with 7 bases between.

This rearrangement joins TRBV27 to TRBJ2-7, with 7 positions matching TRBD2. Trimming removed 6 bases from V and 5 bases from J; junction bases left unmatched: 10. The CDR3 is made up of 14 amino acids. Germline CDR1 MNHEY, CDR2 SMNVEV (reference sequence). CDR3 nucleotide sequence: TGTGCCAGCAGAACTCAGGGACTATCCCACGAGCAGTACTTC. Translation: CASRTQGLSHEQYF.

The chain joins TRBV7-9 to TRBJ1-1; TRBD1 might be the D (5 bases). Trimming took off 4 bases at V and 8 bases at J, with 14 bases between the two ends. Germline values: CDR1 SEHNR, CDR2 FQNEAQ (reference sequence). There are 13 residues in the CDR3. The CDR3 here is CASSSGGAWEAFF. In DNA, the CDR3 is TGTGCCAGCAGCTCAGGAGGGGCCTGGGAAGCTTTCTTT. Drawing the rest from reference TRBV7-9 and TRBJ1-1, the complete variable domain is DTGVSQNPRHKITKRGQNVTFRCDPISEHNRLYWYRQTLGQGPEFLTYFQNEAQLEKSRLLSDRFSAERPKGSFSTLEIQRTEQGDSAMYLCASSSGGAWEAFFGQGTRLTVV.

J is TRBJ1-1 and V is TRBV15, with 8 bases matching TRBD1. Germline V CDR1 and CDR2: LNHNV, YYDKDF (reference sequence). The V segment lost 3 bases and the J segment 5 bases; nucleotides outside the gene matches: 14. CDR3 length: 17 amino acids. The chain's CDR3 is CATSRSTGAVEWTEAFF. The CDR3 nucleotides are TGTGCCACCAGCAGGTCGACAGGGGCGGTTGAGTGGACTGAAGCTTTCTTT.

CDR3 coding DNA: TGTGCCAGCAGCTTAGTCCGGGACACCCAAGAGACCCAGTACTTC. Protein sequence: CASSLVRDTQETQYF. The chain uses TRBV5-6 and TRBJ2-5; possibly TRBD1 for D (6 bases). This CDR3 region has 15 residues. Germline V CDR1 and CDR2: SGHDT, YYEEEE. The V end was cut by 2 bases, the J end by 1 base, with 12 bases between.

DNA for the CDR3: TGTGCCACCCGTGGACTAGCGGGAGTGGGGAGAGAGACCCAGTACTTC. As protein: CATRGLAGVGRETQYF. The V and J genes are TRBV19 and TRBJ2-5; 13 bases agree with TRBD2. This CDR3 is 16 amino acids long. The V segment lost 10 bases and the J segment 4 bases; nucleotides outside the gene matches: 12. CDR1 is LNHDA and CDR2 is SQIVND in the germline V gene (reference sequence).

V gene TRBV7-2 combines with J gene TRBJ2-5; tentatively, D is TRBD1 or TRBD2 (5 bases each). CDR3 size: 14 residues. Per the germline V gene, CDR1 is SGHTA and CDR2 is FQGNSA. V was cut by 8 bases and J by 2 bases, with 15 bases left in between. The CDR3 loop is CASSWGTHQETQYF. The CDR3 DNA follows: TGTGCCAGCTCCTGGGGGACCCATCAAGAGACCCAGTACTTC.

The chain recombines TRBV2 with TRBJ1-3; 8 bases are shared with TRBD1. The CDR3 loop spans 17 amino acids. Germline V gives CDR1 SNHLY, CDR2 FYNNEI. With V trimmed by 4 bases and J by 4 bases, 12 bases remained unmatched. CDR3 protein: CASSGAGGFKSGNTIYF. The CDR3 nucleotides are TGTGCCAGCAGTGGGGCAGGGGGCTTTAAGTCCGGAAACACCATATATTTT.

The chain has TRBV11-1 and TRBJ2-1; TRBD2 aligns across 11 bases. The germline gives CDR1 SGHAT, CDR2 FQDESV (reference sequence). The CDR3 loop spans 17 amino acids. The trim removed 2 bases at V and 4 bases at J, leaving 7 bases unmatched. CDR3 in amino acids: CASSLNPGTSGYNEQFF. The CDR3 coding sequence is TGTGCCAGCAGCTTAAATCCAGGGACTAGCGGATACAATGAGCAGTTCTTC.

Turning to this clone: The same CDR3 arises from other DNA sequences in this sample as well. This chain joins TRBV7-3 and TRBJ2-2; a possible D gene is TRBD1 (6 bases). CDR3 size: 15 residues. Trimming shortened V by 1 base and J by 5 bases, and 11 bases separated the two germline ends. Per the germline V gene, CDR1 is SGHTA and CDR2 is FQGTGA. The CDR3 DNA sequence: TGTGCCAGCAGCTTAAGGCGAGGGGGTACCGGGGAGCTGTTTTTT. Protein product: CASSLRRGGTGELFF.

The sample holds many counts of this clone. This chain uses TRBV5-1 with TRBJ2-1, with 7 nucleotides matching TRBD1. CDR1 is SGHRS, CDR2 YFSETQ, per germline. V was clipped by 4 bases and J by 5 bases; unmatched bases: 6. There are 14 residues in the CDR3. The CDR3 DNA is TGCGCCAGCAGCCCAGACAGGGCCGACAATGAGCAGTTCTTC. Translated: CASSPDRADNEQFF.

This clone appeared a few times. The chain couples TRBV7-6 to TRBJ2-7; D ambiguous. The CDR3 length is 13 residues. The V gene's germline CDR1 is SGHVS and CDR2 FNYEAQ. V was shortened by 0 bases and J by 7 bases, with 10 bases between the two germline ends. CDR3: CASSLALSGEQYF. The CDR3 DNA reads TGTGCCAGCAGCTTAGCTCTAAGTGGGGAGCAGTACTTC.

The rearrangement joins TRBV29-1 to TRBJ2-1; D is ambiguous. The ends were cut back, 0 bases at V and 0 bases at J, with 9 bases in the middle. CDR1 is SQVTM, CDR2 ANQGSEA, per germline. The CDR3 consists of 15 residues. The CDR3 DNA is TGCAGCGTTGAAGATAATACGGTCTCCTACAATGAGCAGTTCTTC. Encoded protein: CSVEDNTVSYNEQFF.

DNA of the CDR3: TGTGCCAGTAGTATAATAGGGGGTCAGCCCCAGCATTTT. Translating gives CASSIIGGQPQHF. The rearrangement links TRBV19 to TRBJ1-5; maybe TRBD1 (6 bases). CDR1 is LNHDA, CDR2 SQIVND, per germline (reference sequence). V was shortened by 2 bases and J by 6 bases, with 8 bases between the two germline ends. The CDR3 covers 13 residues.

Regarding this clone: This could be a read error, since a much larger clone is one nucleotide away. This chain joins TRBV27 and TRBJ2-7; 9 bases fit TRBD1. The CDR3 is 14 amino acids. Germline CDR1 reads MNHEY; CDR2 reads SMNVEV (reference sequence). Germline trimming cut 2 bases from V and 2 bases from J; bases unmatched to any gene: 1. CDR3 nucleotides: TGTGCCAGCAGTTTAACAGGGGGCCCCTACGAGCAGTACTTC. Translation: CASSLTGGPYEQYF.

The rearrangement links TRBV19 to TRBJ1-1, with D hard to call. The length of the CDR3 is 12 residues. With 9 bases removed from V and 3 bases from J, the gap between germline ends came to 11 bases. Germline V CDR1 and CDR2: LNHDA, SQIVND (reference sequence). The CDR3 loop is CASFNRYTEAFF. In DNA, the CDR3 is TGTGCCAGCTTTAATAGGTACACTGAAGCTTTCTTT.

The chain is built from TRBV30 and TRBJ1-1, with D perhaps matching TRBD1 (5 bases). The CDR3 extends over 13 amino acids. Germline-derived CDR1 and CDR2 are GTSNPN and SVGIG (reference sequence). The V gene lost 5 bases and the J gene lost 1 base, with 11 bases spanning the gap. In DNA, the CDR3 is TGTGCCTGGCCTCAGGGCAGGAACACTGAAGCTTTCTTT. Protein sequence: CAWPQGRNTEAFF.

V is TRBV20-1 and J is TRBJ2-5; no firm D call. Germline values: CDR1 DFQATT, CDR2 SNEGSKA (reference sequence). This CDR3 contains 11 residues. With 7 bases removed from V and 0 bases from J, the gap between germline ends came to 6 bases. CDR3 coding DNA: TGCAGTGTCCCCTACCAAGAGACCCAGTACTTC. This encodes CSVPYQETQYF.

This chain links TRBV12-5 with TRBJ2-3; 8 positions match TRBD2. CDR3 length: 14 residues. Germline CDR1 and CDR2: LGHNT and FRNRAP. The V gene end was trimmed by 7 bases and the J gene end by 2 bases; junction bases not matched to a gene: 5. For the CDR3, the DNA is TGTGCTAGTGCCCATGGACTAGCCACAGATACGCAGTATTTT. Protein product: CASAHGLATDTQYF. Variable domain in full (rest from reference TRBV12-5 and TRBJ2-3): DARVTQTPRHKVTEMGQEVTMRCQPILGHNTVFWYRQTMMQGLELLAYFRNRAPLDDSGMPKDRFSAEMPDATLATLKIQPSEPRDSAVYFCASAHGLATDTQYFGPGTRLTVL.

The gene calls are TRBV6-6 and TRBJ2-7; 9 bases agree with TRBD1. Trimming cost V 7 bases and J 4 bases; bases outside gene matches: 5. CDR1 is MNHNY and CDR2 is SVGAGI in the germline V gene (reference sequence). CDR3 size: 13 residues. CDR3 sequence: CASTKTGGYEQYF. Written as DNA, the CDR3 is TGTGCCAGCACCAAGACAGGGGGGTACGAGCAGTACTTC.

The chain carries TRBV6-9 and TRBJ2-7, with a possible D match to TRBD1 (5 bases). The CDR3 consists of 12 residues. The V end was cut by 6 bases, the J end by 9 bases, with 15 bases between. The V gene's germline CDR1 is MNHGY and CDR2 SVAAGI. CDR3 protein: CASSLRQLGQYF. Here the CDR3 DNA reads TGTGCCAGCAGCCTCCGACAGTTAGGGCAGTACTTC.